This T cell receptor beta chain derives from a study of blood T cell repertoires in COVID-19. The wider study: From T cells, B-cell-depleted T cells, or PBMCs came the material, which was cDNA or gDNA.

The CDR3 contains 12 residues. The germline V gene has CDR1 SNHLY and CDR2 FYNNEI. V dropped 4 bases and J dropped 18; count of bases not matched to a gene: 8. Using immunoSEQ multiplex PCR, the repertoire was profiled, and TCRdb retains in-frame clones only, with some absent. In the table there are about 240,000 clones, more than 80% of which are singletons. This sequence joins TRBV2 and TRBJ1-6, with TRBD1 matching 8 bases. This clonotype was obtained from a woman aged 80 or older with COVID-19, enrolled during active disease. Sequenced: peripheral blood. CDR3 region: CASSVDRGVTHF. The CDR3 bases are TGTGCCAGCAGTGTAGACAGGGGAGTTACCCACTTT.